This T cell receptor beta chain was identified during a study of cytomegalovirus exposure and HLA in healthy donors (TCRdb year 2017). Study-wide context: In an earlier analysis of approximately 500 of the donors, 276 Gb of sequence data and 90 million to 120 million unique TCR beta sequences from approximately 180 million T cells were reported. Around 300 gigabases of sequencing data and some 85 million unique TCR sequences were included in an early release covering 550 to 650 HLA-typed donors. Of the 350 to 450 genotyped donors, 65% to 90% fell in the genetic ancestry cluster associated with self-reported Caucasian donors. The study was designed to test whether signatures of past pathogen exposure could be identified by cataloging public T cell receptors. Using immunosequencing, the study profiled T cell repertoires from 640 or so subjects and related those repertoires to cytomegalovirus serostatus. Besides the first cohort of around 700 subjects, a separate validation cohort made up of 120 different subjects was used. The study combined high-throughput TCR immunosequencing, statistical association of individual TCRs with disease status, and machine learning to predict cytomegalovirus infection status. A later analysis re-analyzed previously published TCR beta repertoires from about 730 donors and added high-resolution HLA genotyping to study TCR occurrence patterns. Rather than using new phenotypic data, the later analysis identified candidate immune exposures from TCR beta sequences and from how often those sequences occurred across donors. To decide whether each TCR beta V gene segment behaved as functional or pseudogenic, an earlier analysis of 587 of the donors relied on high-throughput TCR beta sequencing. Donor age, sex, ethnicity and CMV serostatus were compiled together with the repertoire data. In a later genetic analysis, genome-wide SNP genotypes for about 55% of the roughly 700 donors were used, and that subset was treated as a discovery cohort. Every repertoire in the discovery cohort had been generated on one and the same sequencing platform. HLA typing included class I and class II loci at four-digit resolution. The number of typed donors differed by locus: 629-630 for A, B, C, DRB1 and DQB1; about 520 for DQA1; 606 for DPA1; and 400 to 480 for DPB1. Several DR-DQ haplotypes were treated as single units for association and clustering because of strong linkage in the cohort. Among some 410 genotyped donors of the cohort, an average of around 240,000 unique TCR beta nucleotide sequences were sequenced per donor, 15% to 20% of them non-productive. Overall study outcomes, separate from this receptor: An association between a missense DCLRE1C variant and V-gene and J-gene trimming of TCR beta chains was found in a later genetic analysis and replicated in an independent cohort. Most TCR sequences were observed very rarely across donors, whereas some public TCRs were present in many individuals. CMV serostatus was the only immune exposure information available for the cohort. About 17 rarely observed V segments, including chromosome 9 orphons, were excluded from the earlier analysis of several hundred of the donors because counts were too low. A cluster of highly shared sequence variants was judged likely to be a technical artifact of the sequencing pipeline. A further reported finding was that TCR beta sequences accurately predicted the HLA-A and HLA-B alleles for most subjects in the first cohort. In a later analysis, the rate of TCR association differed among HLA loci, with DRB1 alleles having the most associated TCRs and HLA-C alleles having the fewest. When HLA alleles, especially DR and DQ, strongly co-occurred, TCR associations were difficult to assign to individual alleles. Correlated functional status among segregating V segments might be attributable to linkage disequilibrium, but an unknown experimental factor could not be ruled out. Because HLA typing was missing for some donors at each locus, association tests included only the typed subset. The presence/absence analyses assumed that sequencing depth was roughly uniform across donors, and that assumption may not be true. The authors suggested that the approach could potentially be extended to other disease states and immunological phenotypes. In this cohort, only TCR beta chains were sequenced, and detectable features were limited by the absence of alpha or paired-chain data. In a later analysis, 16,951 TCR beta sequences were associated with specific HLA alleles at a false discovery rate of 0.05. In a later analysis, HLA-associated TCR beta chains were found to be more clonally expanded and to have lower generation probabilities than equally common non-associated chains. A few of the identified cytomegalovirus-associated TCR beta chains were confirmed in vitro to be specific for cytomegalovirus antigens. Broadly in line with IMGT annotations, most TCR beta V segments showed up in productive rearrangements about 87% or about 30% of the time in an earlier analysis of under 700 of the donors. A later analysis found that most CMV-associated TCR beta chains appeared HLA-restricted, with HLA associations seemingly driven largely by CMV exposure. In a later analysis, several top co-occurrence clusters were reported to appear linked to parvovirus B19, influenza, CMV and Epstein-Barr virus. The classifier was reported to diagnose cytomegalovirus status with high specificity and sensitivity in both the original and validation cohorts. The 87-base-pair reads could not distinguish some IMGT-functional V segments, including TRBV6-2 and TRBV6-3, so those segments were excluded. The study gave a list of some 150 TCR beta chains associated with cytomegalovirus. According to a later genetic analysis, donors in an Asian-associated ancestry cluster had fewer N-insertions in productive TCRs than the roughly 670-donor mean.

The method behind the library was the immunoSEQ multiplex PCR assay. For the multiplex PCR, a mixture combining 60 forward primers for TCR Vbeta segments and 13 reverse primers for TCR Jbeta segments was used. A multiplex PCR assay on genomic DNA amplified the CDR3 region of rearranged TCR beta genes. The amplified TCR beta libraries were sequenced on the Illumina HiSeq System as 87-base-pair reads. Processing in the source paper ran as follows. In a later analysis, tens of millions of unique TCR beta chains were counted across the 650 to 750 repertoires, and some 10 million of these chains were shared by at least two donors. A nearest-neighbor algorithm error-corrected the raw reads and collapsed the reads into unique sequences, merging closely related sequences to remove PCR and sequencing errors. Alignment of CDR3 sequences to IMGT reference sequences was used to assign V, D and J gene segments. Each retained sequence needed at least a six-nucleotide match to both a V gene segment and a J gene segment. A rearrangement counted as productive if the CDR3 had no stop codons and remained in frame with V and J, and every other rearrangement counted as non-productive. Following IMGT convention, CDR3 was defined as the stretch from the second conserved V-encoded cysteine up to the conserved J-encoded phenylalanine. The earlier analysis of roughly 590 of the donors excluded any sequence lacking an unambiguous match to a single V gene segment. In an earlier analysis of about 590 of the donors, a V segment was called functional when productive rearrangements were above 56.7%, and segregating when the standard deviation between donors exceeded 5%. A statistical classification framework was developed to diagnose cytomegalovirus status using the catalog of TCR beta chain sequences. In a later analysis, V and J genes were assigned by comparing TCR nucleotide sequences against IMGT/GENE-DB human TR gene sequences. The TCRdist pipeline was used in a later analysis to assign CDR3 sequences and most-parsimonious VDJ recombination scenarios. In a later analysis, each TCR beta chain was defined by its CDR3 amino acid sequence together with its V-gene family, and reads lacking a unique V-gene family were excluded. A later analysis removed several hundred highly shared, low-generation-probability nucleotide sequences to deal with suspected cross-contamination and a sequencing artifact. In a later analysis, a clonal expansion index for each public chain was calculated from normalized within-repertoire ranks of inferred template counts. A later analysis computed generation probabilities with a VDJ recombination model fitted to out-of-frame rearrangements, and checked the results against IGoR. In a later analysis, TCR-TCR, TCR-HLA and TCR-CMV co-occurrence was scored with hypergeometric tests, and a repertoire-size bias correction was applied to TCR pairs. False discovery rates were estimated in a later analysis by permuting HLA or CMV assignments 20 times. In a later analysis, co-occurring TCRs were grouped using DBSCAN, with TCRdist sequence similarity added in when clustering inside HLA-allele-positive subsets. For co-occurrence clustering, repertoires with fewer than 30,000 or more than 120,000 public chains were excluded, along with several repertoires with anomalous nucleotide sharing. The table was pulled from immuneACCESS by TCRdb, which kept in-frame rearrangements only. Such tables lose some clones; where checked, under half of the loss comes from unresolved V genes, and the rest has no known cause. V, J and clone size derive from that table, while D and trimming were established from the DNA sequence. Counted in this sample were approximately 190,000 clones; about 84% of them appeared once. The ten largest make up less than 4.5% of the sample.

The CDR3 numbers 15 residues from cysteine through phenylalanine. Of the read, only the CDR3 DNA is kept; its 45 bases are in frame from base 1. Reading the germline V gene gives CDR1 SGHRS and CDR2 YFSETQ. The V end loses 4 bases and the J end loses 7 bases, and a stretch of 19 bases separates them. This clone showed up just once. The antigen it binds to is not known. No much larger clone is present one base from it, and per-base qualities are unavailable. The cohort was made up of roughly 670 healthy bone marrow donors. At the time of sampling, all cohort members were nominally healthy, though unrecorded immune exposures were likely present. The donor tested CMV seronegative and was one of the 352 seronegative cohort members. Each donor provided a peripheral blood sample, and peripheral blood mononuclear cells were used for TCR beta sequencing. Genomic DNA extraction from the blood cell samples was performed with the Qiagen DNeasy Blood Extraction Kit.

The chain is encoded by TRBV5-1 joined to TRBJ2-3; possibly the D gene is TRBD2, per 5 matching bases. The material sequenced was PBMCs. This receptor was taken from a man aged 50 or older in good health and CMV-seronegative. The sequenced DNA is TGCGCCAGCAGCCAGACTAATCCCTTCTCGTATACGCAGTATTTT. Translated, it gives CASSQTNPFSYTQYF.